Below, 15 T cell receptor beta chains from the same sample are listed, as sequenced in a study of T cell clonality in common variable immunodeficiency. The protocol was immunoSEQ multiplex PCR, while the TCRdb copy is restricted to in-frame clones and leaves out a portion. The sample contains approximately 16,000 clones, none of them singletons. Study-level points and caveats: Fewer deletions and N-nucleotide insertions were reportedly seen in common variable immunodeficiency TCR beta sequences.

The antigens of these receptors remain unknown. Sequenced: peripheral blood mononuclear cells. The source is a human donor with common variable immunodeficiency.

In the case of this clone: The read halts 3 residues ahead of the CDR3 end, with the missing end drawn from the germline J gene. V and J are TRBV30 and TRBJ2-3; the match to TRBD2 covers 7 bases. Germline CDR1 is GTSNPN and CDR2 is SVGIG (reference sequence). The V gene end was trimmed by 2 bases and the J gene end by 0 bases; junction bases not matched to a gene: 5. The CDR3 sequence is 15 residues long. The part of the CDR3 DNA that was read is TGTGCCTGGAGTAGAAGCGGGGTGAGCACAGATACG. Translating gives CAWSRSGVSTDT. The full CDR3 is CAWSRSGVSTDTQYF.

There are a few counts of this clone. The read ends 3 residues before the CDR3 terminus; that terminus is restored from the germline J gene. The chain employs TRBV30 and TRBJ2-7; tentatively, D is TRBD1 or TRBD2 (5 bases each). Trimming removed 4 bases from V and 0 bases from J, with 13 bases in between. This CDR3 spans 14 amino acids. Germline V lookup: CDR1 GTSNPN, CDR2 SVGIG (reference sequence). The CDR3 loop reads CAWTKAGSSYEQYF. The DNA read from the CDR3 is TGTGCCTGGACCAAAGCAGGGAGCTCCTACGAG.

This clone was picked up many times. The CDR3 bases that were read are TGTGCCAGCTCACCACGGTCTGACGCGGGGGGTCAGCCC. It codes for CASSPRSDAGGQP. The whole CDR3 is CASSPRSDAGGQPQHF. The chain couples TRBV18 to TRBJ1-5; TRBD1 is a possible D gene (5 bases). The read gets to within 3 residues of the CDR3 end, and the germline J gene fills in the rest. Germline V gene sequence: CDR1 KGHSH, CDR2 LQKENI. Trimming took 1 base from V and 6 from J, leaving 16 bases between them. This CDR3 spans 16 amino acids.

Comments on this clone: The missing CDR3 end, 3 residues past where the read stops, is filled in from the germline J gene. J is TRBJ1-6 and V is TRBV7-2, with no clear D. The V end was cut by 1 base, the J end by 8 bases, with 9 bases between. Germline V CDR1 and CDR2: SGHTA, FQGNSA. This CDR3 region has 14 residues. Partial CDR3 DNA: TGTGCCAGCAGCTTAGGCTTCCAGGATTCACCC. Encoded protein: CASSLGFQDSP. The full CDR3 is CASSLGFQDSPLHF. The full variable domain, in which reference TRBV7-2 and TRBJ1-6 provide the parts outside the CDR3, is GAGVSQSPSNKVTEKGKDVELRCDPISGHTALYWYRQSLGQGLEFLIYFQGNSAPDKSGLPSDRFSAERTGGSVSTLTIQRTQQEDSAVYLCASSLGFQDSPLHFGNGTRLTVT.

This clone was seen many times. The read terminates 3 residues before the CDR3 end, so the remaining end is supplied by the germline J gene. This chain joins TRBV12-5 and TRBJ2-2; tentative D call: TRBD1 (6 bases). Trimming took 7 bases from V and 0 from J, leaving 12 bases between them. Germline V lookup: CDR1 LGHNT, CDR2 FRNRAP. The CDR3 runs to 15 residues. CDR3 protein: CASALGQPNTGELFF. The CDR3 DNA, read in part, is TGTGCTAGTGCCCTGGGACAACCGAACACCGGGGAG.

Worth noting for this clone: The read stops 3 residues short of the end of the CDR3; the missing end is completed from the germline J gene. The chain recombines TRBV18 with TRBJ2-7, with 7 bases lining up with TRBD1. The V gene's germline CDR1 is KGHSH and CDR2 LQKENI. V was clipped by 6 bases and J by 2 bases; unmatched bases: 7. This CDR3 contains 14 residues. CDR3: CASSEGQRAYEQYF. The CDR3 DNA, read in part, is TGTGCCAGCTCCGAGGGACAGAGAGCCTACGAG.

This clone was observed a handful of times. The CDR3 extends 3 residues past the end of the read, so its final part is completed from the germline J gene. The chain carries TRBV19 and TRBJ2-5; TRBD2 matches 10 bases. Per germline, CDR1 LNHDA and CDR2 SQIVND (reference sequence). The CDR3 sequence is 17 residues long. Trimming at V came to 6 bases and at J to 5 bases, leaving 15 bases not matched to a gene. CDR3 sequence: CASSANYGAGGRETQYF. CDR3 DNA (partial): TGTGCCAGTAGCGCCAATTATGGAGCGGGGGGGCGTGAGACC. Together with reference TRBV19 and TRBJ2-5, the CDR3 gives the full variable domain: DGGITQSPKYLFRKEGQNVTLSCEQNLNHDAMYWYRQDPGQGLRLIYYSQIVNDFQKGDIAEGYSVSREKKESFPLTVTSAQKNPTAFYLCASSANYGAGGRETQYFGPGTRLLVL.

The sample holds a few counts of this clone. Read coverage stops 3 residues before the CDR3 terminus; the germline J gene supplies the remainder. V usage is TRBV18 and J usage is TRBJ2-7; TRBD2 might be the D (5 bases). Trimming shortened V by 3 bases and J by 3 bases, and 15 bases separated the two germline ends. This CDR3 region has 15 residues. In germline, CDR1 is KGHSH, CDR2 LQKENI. The chain's CDR3 is CASSPSTGSHYEQYF. The DNA read from the CDR3 is TGTGCCAGCTCACCCTCGACGGGGAGCCACTACGAG.

This clone showed up just a few times. Sequencing ends 3 residues short of the CDR3 end; the germline J gene provides the rest. The J gene is TRBJ2-1, the V gene TRBV19; TRBD2 matches at 10 bases. With V trimmed by 1 base and J by 9 bases, 9 bases remained unmatched. The germline gives CDR1 LNHDA, CDR2 SQIVND (reference sequence). This CDR3 comprises 16 residues. Partial CDR3 DNA: TGTGCCAGTAGTATAGCTGAAGCGGGGGGGCCCAGTGAG. Its translation: CASSIAEAGGPSE. The CDR3, in full, reads CASSIAEAGGPSEQFF.

With respect to this clone: The missing CDR3 end, 3 residues past where the read stops, is filled in from the germline J gene. This chain joins TRBV7-2 and TRBJ2-7; 9 bases are shared with TRBD2. CDR1 is SGHTA and CDR2 is FQGNSA in the germline V gene. This CDR3 has 15 amino acids. V shed 4 bases and J 4 bases; nucleotides not matched to a gene: 8. CDR3 bases read: TGTGCCAGCAGCTCCAATAGCGGGGGACAGTACGAG. It is translated as CASSSNSGGQYE. The entire CDR3 protein is CASSSNSGGQYEQYF.

For this clone: The sequence runs out 3 residues before the end of the CDR3; the remainder is reconstructed from the germline J gene. The chain joins TRBV7-2 to TRBJ2-7, with D uncertain. This CDR3 is built from 14 residues. From germline, CDR1 is SGHTA and CDR2 FQGNSA. The V gene lost 1 base and the J gene lost 0 bases, with 7 bases spanning the gap. The CDR3 sequence: CASSLDRASYEQYF. The covered CDR3 bases are TGTGCCAGCAGCTTAGACAGAGCCTCCTACGAG.

This clone was seen many times. The read ends 3 residues before the CDR3 terminus; that terminus is restored from the germline J gene. The chain is built from TRBV7-2 and TRBJ2-5; 7 nucleotides agree with TRBD2. The germline V gene has CDR1 SGHTA and CDR2 FQGNSA. CDR3 length equals 14 residues. V lost 2 bases, J lost 3 bases, and 3 bases stayed unmatched. The sequenced CDR3 bases are TGTGCCAGCAGCTTATCGGCGGGGGAAGAGACC. This codes for CASSLSAGEET. The entire CDR3 sequence reads CASSLSAGEETQYF.

Comments on this clone: The read ends 3 residues early relative to the CDR3; the germline J gene fills the gap. This chain joins TRBV2 and TRBJ1-1; possibly TRBD1 for D (5 bases). There are 12 residues in the CDR3. Germline V gene sequence: CDR1 SNHLY, CDR2 FYNNEI. The V and J ends lost 4 bases and 4 bases respectively, with 7 bases between them. CDR3 in amino acids: CASSVGVTEAFF. The CDR3 DNA, read in part, is TGTGCCAGCAGTGTAGGGGTCACTGAA.

Concerning this clone itself: Sequencing ends 3 residues short of the CDR3 end; the germline J gene provides the rest. This chain connects TRBV6-1 to TRBJ1-4, with TRBD1 matching over 11 bases. Germline V gene sequence: CDR1 MNHNS, CDR2 SASEGT. This CDR3 has 15 residues. J gave up 7 bases and V 4 bases, and 5 bases lay outside the gene matches. This CDR3 is CASSAAGTGGEKLFF. CDR3 bases read: TGTGCCAGCAGTGCGGCTGGGACAGGGGGTGAAAAA.

This clone showed up many times. Read sequence stops 3 residues before the CDR3 end, and the germline J gene provides the missing end. The chain carries TRBV7-3 and TRBJ1-1, with D possibly being TRBD1 (5 bases). Germline V gives CDR1 SGHTA, CDR2 FQGTGA. Trimming pared 0 bases from V and 5 bases from J, leaving 16 bases between. This CDR3 comprises 16 residues. CDR3: CASSLTPRRGETEAFF. The sequenced CDR3 bases are TGTGCCAGCAGCTTAACCCCCCGAAGGGGTGAAACTGAA.